This T cell receptor (beta chain) was observed in a study of Graves' ophthalmopathy and Graves' hyperthyroidism. This clonotype was counted many times. The CDR3 contains 16 residues. The germline V gene has CDR1 MGHRA and CDR2 YSYEKL. The V and J ends lost 3 bases and 0 bases, in that order; junction bases with no gene match: 3. Transcripts of RNA were the source for amplifying TCR beta CDR3 regions. An opening RT-PCR round employed HTBI primers and preceded a second-round multiplex PCR. One entry per CDR3 protein results from TCRdb running MiXCR on the multiplex PCR reads. The sample includes approximately 210,000 distinct CDR3 sequences, approximately 28% of them seen just once.

The chain employs TRBV4-1 and TRBJ1-3, with 9 bases matching TRBD1. The sequence came from a man between 50 and 59 years old with Graves' ophthalmopathy. The source material was peripheral blood. The CDR3 sequence is CASSQLTGGSGNTIYF. The CDR3 nucleotides read TGCGCCAGCAGCCAGCTGACAGGGGGCTCTGGAAACACCATATATTTT.